The present TCR beta chain was sequenced within a study of post-analysis software for immune sequencing data. About the research overall: Courses of disease covered relapsing-remitting, secondary progressive and progressive-relapsing multiple sclerosis.

The authors incorporated unique molecular identifiers into the TCR beta cDNA libraries. Starting from around 1 to 10 million T cells, the study yielded 460,000 or so cDNA molecules. TCRdb re-derived calls from the PCR reads in MiXCR, one entry per CDR3 protein. The table has around 200,000 distinct CDR3 sequences, 29% seen once. Many counts were recorded for this clonotype. Antigen unknown. In germline, CDR1 is SGHRS, CDR2 YFSETQ. The CDR3 extends over 16 amino acids. Trimming took off 0 bases at V and 1 base at J, with 11 bases between the two ends. Study-wide results and caveats: A handful of TRBV segments appeared more often in patients than in controls, and TRBV5-6, TRBV5-1 and TRBV20-1 were among these. Diversity measured as normalized Chao1 was significantly lower in multiple sclerosis patients than in controls. Samples prepared in the same batch strongly co-clustered by F measure.

The chain combines TRBV5-1 with TRBJ1-5; D unresolved. Sequencing used blood. The clonotype comes from a girl aged 2-17 years with multiple sclerosis. The CDR3 sequence: CASSLEGFGSNQPQHF. The CDR3, as DNA: TGCGCCAGCAGCTTGGAAGGGTTTGGCAGCAATCAGCCCCAGCATTTT.